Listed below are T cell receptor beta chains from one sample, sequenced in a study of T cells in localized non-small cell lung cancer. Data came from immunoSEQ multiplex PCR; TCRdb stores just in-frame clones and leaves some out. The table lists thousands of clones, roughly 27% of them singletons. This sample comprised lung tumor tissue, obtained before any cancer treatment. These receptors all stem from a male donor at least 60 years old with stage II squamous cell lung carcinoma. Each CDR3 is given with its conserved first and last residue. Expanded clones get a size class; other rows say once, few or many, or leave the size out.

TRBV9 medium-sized CASSHIHRDGEAFF
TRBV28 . CASKVLGRDIQPQHF
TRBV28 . CASSGGLPSGANVLTF
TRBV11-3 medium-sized CASSWSGATEKLFF
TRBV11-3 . CASSLDGGANQPQHF
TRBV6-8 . CASSVMGAANEQFF
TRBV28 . CASNPEREDTYEQYF
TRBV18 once CASSWTGVTDTQYF
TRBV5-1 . CASSLAGHYNEQFF
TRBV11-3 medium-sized CASSLQGASTDTQYF
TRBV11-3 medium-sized CASSHTGGNGYEQYF
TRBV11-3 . CASSHRAFGLNYGYTF
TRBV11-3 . CASSLKVFGTQSSEAFF
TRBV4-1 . CASSQESPQDTQYF
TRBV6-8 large CASRGQGTQPQHF
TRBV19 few CASSITDEQFF
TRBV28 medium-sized CASSPTGGAGNQPQHF
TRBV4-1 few CASSQDRGYYGYTF
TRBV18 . CASSPRQGTYEQYF
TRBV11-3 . CASSLNSGYAYEQYF
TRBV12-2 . CASRLGDSFDEKLFF
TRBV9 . CASSGTNTEAFF
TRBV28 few CASRESGGGEQYF
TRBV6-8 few CASSYSTSHNGYTF
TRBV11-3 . CASSFLGPNPGETQYF
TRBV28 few CASSEARLAANTGELFF
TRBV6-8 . CASSLGPNGYTF
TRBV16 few CASSPGTGAMNTEAFF
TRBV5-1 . CASSGGQFVNEQFF
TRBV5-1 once CASSSLPGQGLNTEAFF
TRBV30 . CAWRGAYEQYF
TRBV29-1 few CSVVAEGGTDTQYF
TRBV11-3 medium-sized CASSWGQGQETQYF
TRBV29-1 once CSVELGLGNTIYF
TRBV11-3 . CASSFGVGGGPSSYEQYF
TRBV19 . CASSIDGRTYNEQFF
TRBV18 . CASSQAGVADTQYF
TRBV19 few CASKTSGSYEQYF
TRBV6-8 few CASSYPTSNPYF
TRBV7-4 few CASSLGDYSSTDTQYF
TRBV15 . CATSRDLVNYEKLFF
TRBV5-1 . CASSLWTSGENEQFF